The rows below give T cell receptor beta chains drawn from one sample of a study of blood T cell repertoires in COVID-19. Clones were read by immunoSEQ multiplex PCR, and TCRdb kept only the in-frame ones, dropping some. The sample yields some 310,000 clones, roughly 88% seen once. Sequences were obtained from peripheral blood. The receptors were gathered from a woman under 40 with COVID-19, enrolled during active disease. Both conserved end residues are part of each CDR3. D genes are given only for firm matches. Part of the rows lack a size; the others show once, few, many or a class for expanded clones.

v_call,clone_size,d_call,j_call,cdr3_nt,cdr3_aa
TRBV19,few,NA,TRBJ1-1,TGTGCCAGTAGAATAGACAGGATGAACACTGAAGCTTTCTTT,CASRIDRMNTEAFF
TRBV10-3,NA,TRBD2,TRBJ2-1,TGTGCCATCAGTGAGTCTGTAGCGGGAGACAATGAGCAGTTCTTC,CAISESVAGDNEQFF
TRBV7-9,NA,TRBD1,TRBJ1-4,TGTGCCAGCAGCCCGGGACAGCATACTAATGAAAAACTGTTTTTT,CASSPGQHTNEKLFF
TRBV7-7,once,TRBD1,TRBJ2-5,TGTGCCAGCAGCTTAGACAGGGGGCTTCTTGAGACCCAGTACTTC,CASSLDRGLLETQYF
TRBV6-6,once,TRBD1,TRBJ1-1,TGTGCCAGCAGTTACGGTTACAGGGGGCTGAACACTGAAGCTTTCTTT,CASSYGYRGLNTEAFF
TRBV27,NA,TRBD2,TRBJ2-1,TGTGCCAGCAGGGACGCTAGCGGGAGGTACAATGAGCAGTTCTTC,CASRDASGRYNEQFF
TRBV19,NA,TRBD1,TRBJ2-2,TGTGCCAGTAGTAATCGACAGGGTAGTACCGGGGAGCTGTTTTTT,CASSNRQGSTGELFF
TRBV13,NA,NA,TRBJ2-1,TGTGCCAGCAGCATACTAGGGAATGAGCAGTTCTTC,CASSILGNEQFF
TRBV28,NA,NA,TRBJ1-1,TGTGCCAGCAGTTTTTTGGGACAAGCGAACACTGAAGCTTTCTTT,CASSFLGQANTEAFF
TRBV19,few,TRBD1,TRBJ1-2,TGTGCCAGTAGTAGCCCCTCCTCCGGGACAGGGATCGAAAGTGGCTACACCTTC,CASSSPSSGTGIESGYTF
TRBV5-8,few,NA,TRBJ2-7,TGTGCCAGCAGCTTGGGAGATGCCTACGAGCAGTACTTC,CASSLGDAYEQYF
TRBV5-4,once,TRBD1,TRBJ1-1,TGTGCCAGCAGCACGGACAGGGGGCTCGCTGAAGCTTTCTTT,CASSTDRGLAEAFF
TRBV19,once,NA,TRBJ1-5,TGTGCCACAGGGCAGGATCAGCCCCAGCATTTT,CATGQDQPQHF
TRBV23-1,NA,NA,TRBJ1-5,TGCGCCAGCATTTCCGGGGGCAATCAGCCCCAGCATTTT,CASISGGNQPQHF
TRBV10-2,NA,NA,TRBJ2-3,TGCGCCAGCAGCATAGCGGAAAGCACAGATACGCAGTATTTT,CASSIAESTDTQYF
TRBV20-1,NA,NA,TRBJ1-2,TGCAGTGCTAGTCTTGGACACGGGTATGGCTACACCTTC,CSASLGHGYGYTF
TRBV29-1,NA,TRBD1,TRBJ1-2,TGCAGCGTTGAAGATGGCAGGGGGCCCATCTATGGCTACACCTTC,CSVEDGRGPIYGYTF
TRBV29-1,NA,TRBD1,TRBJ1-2,TGCAGCGTTGACTCCACAGGGGCTAGCTATGGCTACACCTTC,CSVDSTGASYGYTF
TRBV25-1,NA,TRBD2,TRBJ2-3,TGTGCCAGCAGTGACGTCCTAGCGGGAGTAGGAGATACGCAGTATTTT,CASSDVLAGVGDTQYF
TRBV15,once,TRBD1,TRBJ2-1,TGTGCCACCAGCATGGACAGGGGCTCCTACAATGAGCAGTTCTTC,CATSMDRGSYNEQFF
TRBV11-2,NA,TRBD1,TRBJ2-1,TGTGCCAGCAGCTCGACAGGGAGCTCCTACAATGAGCAGTTCTTC,CASSSTGSSYNEQFF
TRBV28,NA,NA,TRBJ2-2,TGTGCCAGCAGCCGAGCCGAGAACACCGGGGAGCTGTTTTTT,CASSRAENTGELFF
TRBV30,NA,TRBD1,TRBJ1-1,TGTGCCTGGAGTTACCGGGACAGCACTGAAGCTTTCTTT,CAWSYRDSTEAFF
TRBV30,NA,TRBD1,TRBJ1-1,TGTGCCTGGAGTTGGCAGGGGGTCCCTGAAGCTTTCTTT,CAWSWQGVPEAFF
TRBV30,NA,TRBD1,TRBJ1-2,TGTGCCATTCGACAGGGGGCATCTAATGGCTACACCTTC,CAIRQGASNGYTF
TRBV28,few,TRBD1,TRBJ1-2,TGTGCCAGCAGTACCCGGACAGGTAGGGCCGGCTATGGCTACACCTTC,CASSTRTGRAGYGYTF
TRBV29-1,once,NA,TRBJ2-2,TGCAGCGTTGAACACAACTCCGGGACAACGAACACCGGGGAGCTGTTTTTT,CSVEHNSGTTNTGELFF
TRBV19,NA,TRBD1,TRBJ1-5,TGTGCCAGTAGTATGGGGTCAGGGGGGATAAATCAGCCCCAGCATTTT,CASSMGSGGINQPQHF
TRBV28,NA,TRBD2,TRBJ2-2,TGTGCCAGCAGCAAGGAGGGACTAGCGGGAGGCGGCACCGGGGAGCTGTTTTTT,CASSKEGLAGGGTGELFF
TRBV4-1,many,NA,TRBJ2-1,TGCGCCAGCAGCGGGGCTTACTACAATGAGCAGTTCTTC,CASSGAYYNEQFF
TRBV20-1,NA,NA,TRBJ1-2,TGCAGTGCTAGTAAAGGGGATTCTAGTGGCTACACCTTC,CSASKGDSSGYTF
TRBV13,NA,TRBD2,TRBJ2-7,TGTGCCAGCAGCTCTAGCGGGAGCTCCTACGAGCAGTACTTC,CASSSSGSSYEQYF